This TCR beta chain was identified in a study of memory CD4+ T cells and cytomegalovirus serostatus. Across the study: Donors were healthy Belgian adults, some 10 CMV seropositive and under 30 seronegative. Study-level results: A US-trained random forest predicted CMV serostatus with median AUC approximately 0.9.

Sequencing used immunoSEQ multiplex PCR; TCRdb keeps in-frame clones, though not all of them. Counted here are tens of thousands of clones, under 90% occurring once; the ten biggest clones make up 0.5%. CDR3 length equals 15 residues. Germline values: CDR1 SGHRS, CDR2 YFSETQ. Trimming took off 0 bases at V and 8 bases at J, with 15 bases between the two ends. Notes on this clone: Its antigen is undetermined.

Single viable CD3+CD4+CD8-CD45RO+ cells were sorted as the memory CD4+ T cells. The chain links TRBV5-1 to TRBJ2-1; D is perhaps TRBD1 or TRBD2 (5 bases each). Sequences were obtained from memory CD4+ T cells from blood. This sequence originates from an adult in good health and CMV-seronegative. Some clones in this sample may be carry-over from other donors' samples. The CDR3 region has the DNA TGCGCCAGCAGCTTGGTTGTCGGACGGGGCGATGAGCAGTTCTTC. This codes for CASSLVVGRGDEQFF. Using reference TRBV5-1 and TRBJ2-1 for the parts outside the CDR3, the full variable domain is KAGVTQTPRYLIKTRGQQVTLSCSPISGHRSVSWYQQTPGQGLQFLFEYFSETQRNKGNFPGRFSGRQFSNSRSEMNVSTLELGDSALYLCASSLVVGRGDEQFFGPGTRLTVL.